The next 4 T cell receptor beta chains were all read from a single sample in a study of technical replicates of blood from a handful of donors. Using immunoSEQ multiplex PCR, the repertoire was profiled, and TCRdb retains in-frame clones only, with some absent. Of tens of thousands of clones in the sample, approximately 94% were seen once. The source material was T cells isolated from PBMCs. These receptors came from a human donor in good health.

The rearrangement joins TRBV19 to TRBJ2-1; 7 bases agree with TRBD2. Trimming cost V 3 bases and J 6 bases; bases outside gene matches: 11. This CDR3 comprises 16 residues. The germline V gene has CDR1 LNHDA and CDR2 SQIVND (reference sequence). CDR3 nucleotide sequence: TGTGCCAGTAGTATCGAACTTGGGCTAGCGGTCAATGAGCAGTTCTTC. This codes for CASSIELGLAVNEQFF.

The chain has TRBV27 and TRBJ2-3; 11 bases line up with TRBD2. CDR1 and CDR2 from the germline V gene are MNHEY and SMNVEV (reference sequence). This CDR3 contains 19 residues. V dropped 6 bases and J dropped 2; count of bases not matched to a gene: 16. The CDR3: CASRNYGGLLAGDTDTQYF. The CDR3 nucleotides read TGTGCCAGCAGAAATTATGGGGGTCTACTAGCGGGGGACACAGATACGCAGTATTTT.

This chain links TRBV7-6 with TRBJ2-7; 10 bases agree with TRBD2. Unmatched junction bases numbered 6, after V lost 4 bases and J lost 6 bases. This CDR3 is 14 amino acids long. The V gene's germline CDR1 is SGHVS and CDR2 FNYEAQ. The DNA of the CDR3 is TGTGCCAGCAGCTACAGCGGGAGGGTCTCCGAGCAGTACTTC. This gives the protein CASSYSGRVSEQYF.

V is TRBV6-6 and J is TRBJ1-2, with 7 nucleotides matching TRBD1. J was trimmed by 4 bases and V by 3 bases; bases with no gene match: 5. The CDR3 loop spans 14 amino acids. From germline, CDR1 is MNHNY and CDR2 SVGAGI (reference sequence). The CDR3 coding sequence is TGTGCCAGCAGTTATTCAGGGGGAGGCTATGGCTACACCTTC. Amino acid sequence: CASSYSGGGYGYTF.